These T cell receptor beta chains were read from a single sample in a study of control samples from healthy donors and cancer patients. Sequencing used immunoSEQ multiplex PCR; TCRdb keeps in-frame clones, though not all of them. The data contain around 200,000 clones, 85% to 95% of them singletons. Sequenced: blood. The receptors stem from a man between 18 and 29 years old in good health. CDR3s include the opening cysteine and the closing phenylalanine or tryptophan. Each record gives: J gene, CDR3 length, V gene, D gene, clone size, CDR3 protein, CDR3 DNA. A D gene is named only where the DNA matches it firmly. Clone size, where shown, is once, few, many, or a class for clones that have expanded.

J gene: TRBJ2-3
CDR3 length: 17
V gene: TRBV7-9
D gene: TRBD1
clone size: -
CDR3 protein: CASSPLGTGRMADTQYF
CDR3 DNA: TGTGCCAGCAGCCCACTAGGGACAGGGAGGATGGCAGATACGCAGTATTTT

J gene: TRBJ1-2
CDR3 length: 14
V gene: TRBV6-5
D gene: TRBD1
clone size: -
CDR3 protein: CASRPPGQGHGYTF
CDR3 DNA: TGTGCCAGCAGACCCCCGGGACAGGGCCATGGCTACACCTTC

J gene: TRBJ1-6
CDR3 length: 13
V gene: TRBV30
D gene: -
clone size: few
CDR3 protein: CAWNRGTNSPLHF
CDR3 DNA: TGTGCCTGGAATCGGGGGACAAATTCACCCCTCCACTTT

J gene: TRBJ1-1
CDR3 length: 13
V gene: TRBV5-4
D gene: -
clone size: -
CDR3 protein: CASSLDQNTEAFF
CDR3 DNA: TGTGCCAGCAGCTTGGACCAGAACACTGAAGCTTTCTTT

J gene: TRBJ1-4
CDR3 length: 16
V gene: TRBV24-1
D gene: -
clone size: once
CDR3 protein: CATSDTRQGGSEKLFF
CDR3 DNA: TGTGCCACCAGTGATACCCGGCAGGGCGGTAGCGAAAAACTGTTTTTT

J gene: TRBJ1-2
CDR3 length: 15
V gene: TRBV18
D gene: -
clone size: -
CDR3 protein: CASSPNETAPYGYTF
CDR3 DNA: TGTGCCAGCTCACCAAATGAGACAGCTCCCTATGGCTACACCTTC

J gene: TRBJ2-7
CDR3 length: 14
V gene: TRBV6-1
D gene: -
clone size: -
CDR3 protein: CASSDYFSAYEQYF
CDR3 DNA: TGTGCCAGCAGTGATTACTTTTCCGCCTACGAGCAGTACTTC

J gene: TRBJ2-1
CDR3 length: 15
V gene: TRBV27
D gene: TRBD1
clone size: -
CDR3 protein: CASSQDRAIYNEQFF
CDR3 DNA: TGTGCCAGCAGTCAGGACAGGGCGATCTACAATGAGCAGTTCTTC

J gene: TRBJ1-1
CDR3 length: 15
V gene: TRBV19
D gene: -
clone size: -
CDR3 protein: CASSIGQVANTEAFF
CDR3 DNA: TGTGCCAGTAGTATAGGCCAGGTAGCGAACACTGAAGCTTTCTTT

J gene: TRBJ1-2
CDR3 length: 13
V gene: TRBV5-6
D gene: TRBD1
clone size: once
CDR3 protein: CASSKDRDYGYTF
CDR3 DNA: TGTGCCAGCAGCAAGGACAGGGACTATGGCTACACCTTC

J gene: TRBJ1-2
CDR3 length: 16
V gene: TRBV7-9
D gene: TRBD1
clone size: few
CDR3 protein: CASSLDGTGGGYGYTF
CDR3 DNA: TGTGCCAGCAGCTTAGATGGGACAGGGGGTGGCTATGGCTACACCTTC

J gene: TRBJ2-2
CDR3 length: 15
V gene: TRBV19
D gene: TRBD2
clone size: -
CDR3 protein: CASSISGGAPGELFF
CDR3 DNA: TGTGCCAGTAGTATCAGCGGGGGGGCCCCCGGGGAGCTGTTTTTT

J gene: TRBJ2-7
CDR3 length: 15
V gene: TRBV4-1
D gene: -
clone size: -
CDR3 protein: CASSQDLGLTYEQYF
CDR3 DNA: TGCGCCAGCAGCCAAGATTTAGGCCTCACCTACGAGCAGTACTTC

J gene: TRBJ1-4
CDR3 length: 15
V gene: TRBV28
D gene: -
clone size: -
CDR3 protein: CASKGGDVSNEKLFF
CDR3 DNA: TGTGCCAGCAAAGGCGGGGATGTATCTAATGAAAAACTGTTTTTT

J gene: TRBJ1-3
CDR3 length: 17
V gene: TRBV18
D gene: TRBD1
clone size: -
CDR3 protein: CASSPGQGLVSGNTIYF
CDR3 DNA: TGTGCCAGCTCCCCGGGACAGGGGCTAGTCTCCGGAAACACCATATATTTT

J gene: TRBJ1-1
CDR3 length: 14
V gene: TRBV9
D gene: -
clone size: once
CDR3 protein: CASSVAGENTEAFF
CDR3 DNA: TGTGCCAGCAGCGTAGCGGGAGAGAACACTGAAGCTTTCTTT

J gene: TRBJ2-7
CDR3 length: 13
V gene: TRBV2
D gene: -
clone size: once
CDR3 protein: CASSSRGTYEQYF
CDR3 DNA: TGTGCCAGCAGTTCCCGGGGAACCTACGAGCAGTACTTC

J gene: TRBJ1-1
CDR3 length: 14
V gene: TRBV10-2
D gene: -
clone size: -
CDR3 protein: CASRPGPSNTEAFF
CDR3 DNA: TGCGCCAGCAGACCAGGGCCTTCTAACACTGAAGCTTTCTTT

J gene: TRBJ2-3
CDR3 length: 18
V gene: TRBV12-5
D gene: TRBD2
clone size: once
CDR3 protein: CASGLAGGGTLGTDTQYF
CDR3 DNA: TGTGCTAGTGGTTTAGCGGGGGGTGGGACCTTGGGCACAGATACGCAGTATTTT

J gene: TRBJ1-1
CDR3 length: 14
V gene: TRBV7-3
D gene: -
clone size: -
CDR3 protein: CASSLGVGATEAFF
CDR3 DNA: TGTGCCAGCAGCTTAGGGGTAGGCGCCACTGAAGCTTTCTTT

J gene: TRBJ2-3
CDR3 length: 16
V gene: TRBV18
D gene: TRBD1
clone size: -
CDR3 protein: CASSPAGQGTTDTQYF
CDR3 DNA: TGTGCCAGCTCACCGGCGGGACAGGGGACTACAGATACGCAGTATTTT

J gene: TRBJ2-2
CDR3 length: 13
V gene: TRBV24-1
D gene: TRBD2
clone size: -
CDR3 protein: CATSLGRVGELFF
CDR3 DNA: TGTGCCACCAGCCTGGGGAGGGTCGGGGAGCTGTTTTTT

J gene: TRBJ2-2
CDR3 length: 14
V gene: TRBV24-1
D gene: -
clone size: once
CDR3 protein: CATSGVRDTGELFF
CDR3 DNA: TGTGCCACCAGTGGTGTACGAGACACCGGGGAGCTGTTTTTT

J gene: TRBJ2-4
CDR3 length: 12
V gene: TRBV6-5
D gene: -
clone size: -
CDR3 protein: CASSYSRDDWHF
CDR3 DNA: TGTGCCAGCAGTTACTCGCGGGACGACTGGCACTTC

J gene: TRBJ2-3
CDR3 length: 16
V gene: TRBV4-1
D gene: TRBD2
clone size: once
CDR3 protein: CASSSGLAGGTDTQYF
CDR3 DNA: TGCGCCAGCAGCTCGGGACTAGCGGGGGGAACAGATACGCAGTATTTT

J gene: TRBJ2-3
CDR3 length: 11
V gene: TRBV7-9
D gene: -
clone size: -
CDR3 protein: CASAGGDTQYF
CDR3 DNA: TGTGCCAGCGCCGGAGGAGATACGCAGTATTTT

J gene: TRBJ1-1
CDR3 length: 15
V gene: TRBV7-2
D gene: TRBD1
clone size: -
CDR3 protein: CASSLGGTGSTEAFF
CDR3 DNA: TGTGCCAGCAGCTTAGGAGGGACAGGGAGCACTGAAGCTTTCTTT

J gene: TRBJ2-2
CDR3 length: 15
V gene: TRBV6-6
D gene: -
clone size: once
CDR3 protein: CASSRGTQNTGELFF
CDR3 DNA: TGTGCCAGCAGCCGTGGGACACAAAACACCGGGGAGCTGTTTTTT

J gene: TRBJ2-2
CDR3 length: 16
V gene: TRBV5-1
D gene: TRBD2
clone size: -
CDR3 protein: CASSLERGGVAGELFF
CDR3 DNA: TGCGCCAGCAGCTTGGAACGCGGGGGAGTAGCCGGGGAGCTGTTTTTT

J gene: TRBJ1-1
CDR3 length: 13
V gene: TRBV28
D gene: TRBD1
clone size: -
CDR3 protein: CASGWTGNTEAFF
CDR3 DNA: TGTGCCAGCGGATGGACAGGGAACACTGAAGCTTTCTTT

J gene: TRBJ2-3
CDR3 length: 16
V gene: TRBV5-6
D gene: TRBD1
clone size: -
CDR3 protein: CASSSGQILSTDTQYF
CDR3 DNA: TGTGCCAGCAGCTCGGGACAGATTCTAAGCACAGATACGCAGTATTTT

J gene: TRBJ1-3
CDR3 length: 12
V gene: TRBV7-9
D gene: -
clone size: -
CDR3 protein: CARTPLGNTIYF
CDR3 DNA: TGTGCCAGGACGCCTCTCGGAAACACCATATATTTT

J gene: TRBJ1-6
CDR3 length: 15
V gene: TRBV7-9
D gene: TRBD1
clone size: -
CDR3 protein: CASSLALGQNSPLHF
CDR3 DNA: TGTGCCAGCAGCTTAGCCCTGGGACAGAATTCACCCCTCCACTTT

J gene: TRBJ1-3
CDR3 length: 14
V gene: TRBV6-5
D gene: TRBD1
clone size: -
CDR3 protein: CASVDRGSGNTIYF
CDR3 DNA: TGTGCCAGCGTTGACAGGGGCTCTGGAAACACCATATATTTT

J gene: TRBJ1-2
CDR3 length: 13
V gene: TRBV2
D gene: -
clone size: -
CDR3 protein: CASSVETDYGYTF
CDR3 DNA: TGTGCCAGCAGTGTTGAGACAGACTATGGCTACACCTTC

J gene: TRBJ1-2
CDR3 length: 15
V gene: TRBV4-1
D gene: -
clone size: few
CDR3 protein: CASSQEVNTLYGYTF
CDR3 DNA: TGCGCCAGCAGCCAAGAGGTTAACACTCTCTATGGCTACACCTTC

J gene: TRBJ1-3
CDR3 length: 16
V gene: TRBV9
D gene: -
clone size: -
CDR3 protein: CASSAGPVSSGNTIYF
CDR3 DNA: TGTGCCAGCAGCGCCGGCCCTGTGAGCTCTGGAAACACCATATATTTT

J gene: TRBJ2-7
CDR3 length: 14
V gene: TRBV5-1
D gene: TRBD1
clone size: -
CDR3 protein: CASSLGTVSYEQYF
CDR3 DNA: TGCGCCAGCAGCTTAGGGACAGTTAGCTACGAGCAGTACTTC

J gene: TRBJ1-2
CDR3 length: 13
V gene: TRBV27
D gene: -
clone size: -
CDR3 protein: CASSLTVNYGYTF
CDR3 DNA: TGTGCCAGCAGTCTGACAGTTAACTATGGCTACACCTTC

J gene: TRBJ2-2
CDR3 length: 15
V gene: TRBV24-1
D gene: TRBD1
clone size: -
CDR3 protein: CATSATGSYTGELFF
CDR3 DNA: TGTGCCACCAGTGCGACAGGGAGTTACACCGGGGAGCTGTTTTTT

J gene: TRBJ1-4
CDR3 length: 15
V gene: TRBV28
D gene: TRBD1
clone size: -
CDR3 protein: CASSPDRGKGEKLFF
CDR3 DNA: TGTGCCAGCAGTCCCGACAGGGGGAAAGGCGAAAAACTGTTTTTT

J gene: TRBJ1-2
CDR3 length: 13
V gene: TRBV25-1
D gene: TRBD1
clone size: -
CDR3 protein: CASSEGQGYGYTF
CDR3 DNA: TGTGCCAGCAGTGAGGGACAGGGCTATGGCTACACCTTC

J gene: TRBJ1-5
CDR3 length: 15
V gene: TRBV5-1
D gene: -
clone size: -
CDR3 protein: CASSFNGVQDQPQHF
CDR3 DNA: TGCGCCAGCAGCTTTAATGGGGTTCAGGATCAGCCCCAGCATTTT

J gene: TRBJ1-1
CDR3 length: 16
V gene: TRBV4-1
D gene: TRBD1
clone size: once
CDR3 protein: CASSQPDRGMNTEAFF
CDR3 DNA: TGCGCCAGCAGCCAACCGGACAGGGGCATGAACACTGAAGCTTTCTTT

J gene: TRBJ1-6
CDR3 length: 14
V gene: TRBV6-5
D gene: -
clone size: -
CDR3 protein: CASSSGPYNSPLHF
CDR3 DNA: TGTGCCAGCAGTTCGGGACCGTATAATTCACCCCTCCACTTT

J gene: TRBJ1-6
CDR3 length: 15
V gene: TRBV27
D gene: -
clone size: -
CDR3 protein: CASSLQGFWNSPLHF
CDR3 DNA: TGTGCCAGCAGTTTACAAGGGTTTTGGAATTCACCCCTCCACTTT

J gene: TRBJ2-3
CDR3 length: 15
V gene: TRBV7-9
D gene: TRBD1
clone size: -
CDR3 protein: CASSRRQGEADTQYF
CDR3 DNA: TGTGCCAGCAGCCGTAGACAGGGGGAGGCAGATACGCAGTATTTT

J gene: TRBJ2-1
CDR3 length: 14
V gene: TRBV7-9
D gene: TRBD1
clone size: -
CDR3 protein: CASSVTTGDGEQFF
CDR3 DNA: TGTGCCAGCAGCGTTACGACAGGGGATGGTGAGCAGTTCTTC

J gene: TRBJ2-5
CDR3 length: 15
V gene: TRBV19
D gene: -
clone size: -
CDR3 protein: CASSIGPGPQETQYF
CDR3 DNA: TGTGCCAGTAGTATCGGCCCCGGGCCCCAAGAGACCCAGTACTTC

J gene: TRBJ1-5
CDR3 length: 14
V gene: TRBV7-2
D gene: -
clone size: -
CDR3 protein: CASSLRRTNQPQHF
CDR3 DNA: TGTGCCAGCAGCTTAAGGAGAACAAATCAGCCCCAGCATTTT

J gene: TRBJ2-7
CDR3 length: 13
V gene: TRBV11-2
D gene: TRBD1
clone size: -
CDR3 protein: CASSQGAQHEQYF
CDR3 DNA: TGTGCCAGCAGCCAGGGGGCGCAGCACGAGCAGTACTTC

J gene: TRBJ2-5
CDR3 length: 18
V gene: TRBV9
D gene: TRBD2
clone size: -
CDR3 protein: CASSASAPGLVTQETQYF
CDR3 DNA: TGTGCCAGCAGCGCCTCCGCTCCGGGACTAGTAACCCAAGAGACCCAGTACTTC

J gene: TRBJ2-7
CDR3 length: 19
V gene: TRBV6-4
D gene: TRBD2
clone size: -
CDR3 protein: CASIDVSRTSGGETYEQYF
CDR3 DNA: TGTGCCAGCATTGACGTTTCCCGGACTAGCGGGGGGGAAACCTACGAGCAGTACTTC

J gene: TRBJ2-7
CDR3 length: 17
V gene: TRBV19
D gene: -
clone size: -
CDR3 protein: CASSTRGGARATYEQYF
CDR3 DNA: TGTGCCAGTAGTACGCGAGGAGGGGCCAGGGCCACCTACGAGCAGTACTTC

J gene: TRBJ2-1
CDR3 length: 16
V gene: TRBV24-1
D gene: -
clone size: -
CDR3 protein: CATSDSGGANYNEQFF
CDR3 DNA: TGTGCCACCAGTGATTCCGGCGGGGCGAACTACAATGAGCAGTTCTTC

J gene: TRBJ2-2
CDR3 length: 15
V gene: TRBV2
D gene: -
clone size: -
CDR3 protein: CASRERGFGNGELFF
CDR3 DNA: TGTGCCAGCAGAGAACGGGGTTTCGGGAACGGGGAGCTGTTTTTT